This T cell receptor beta chain was profiled in a study of CD8 T cells in Susac syndrome. The wider study: At the time their blood was drawn, patients with Susac syndrome were either therapy-naive, on corticosteroids (with some of them also receiving intravenous immunoglobulin), or on intravenous immunoglobulin alone.

When the RNA was reverse transcribed, random hexamers were used with an input of roughly 0.45 to 1 ug. By means of immunoSEQ multiplex PCR, TCR beta CDR3 spanning 54 Vbeta and 13 Jbeta underwent amplification. TCRdb fed the immunoSEQ multiplex PCR reads into MiXCR, producing one record per CDR3 protein. The table shows about 150,000 distinct CDR3 sequences, with 90% to 95% occurring only once. TEMRA cells underwent FACS enrichment and CD8+ and CD4+ T cells underwent negative isolation. The specimen sequenced was CD4+ T cells from PBMCs. The receptor was derived from a human donor with Susac syndrome.

DNA of the CDR3: TGCAGTGCTAGAGATTCGGCCGGAGAGACCCAGTACTTC. Its translation: CSARDSAGETQYF. The chain uses TRBV20-1 and TRBJ2-5; unclear D gene. Per the germline V gene, CDR1 is DFQATT and CDR2 is SNEGSKA (reference sequence). V lost 0 bases, J lost 4 bases, and 9 bases lay in between. The CDR3 sequence is 13 residues long.